These 13 T cell receptor beta chains were all obtained from the same sample, sequenced in a study of circulating and synovial CD4+ cells in juvenile arthritis. The protocol was immunoSEQ multiplex PCR, while the TCRdb copy is restricted to in-frame clones and leaves out a portion. The repertoire holds 25,000 to 35,000 clones, about 93% seen once, with 2.9% in the top ten. The sample comprised CD4+ T cells from blood. These receptors all come from a human donor with juvenile idiopathic arthritis.

V gene TRBV15 combines with J gene TRBJ1-5; 7 bases fit TRBD1. Per the germline V gene, CDR1 is LNHNV and CDR2 is YYDKDF (reference sequence). This CDR3 spans 16 amino acids. Unmatched junction bases numbered 14, after V lost 8 bases and J lost 4 bases. The CDR3 sequence is CATSDRVGNVNQPQHF. CDR3 DNA: TGTGCCACCTCAGACAGGGTTGGTAATGTGAATCAGCCCCAGCATTTT.

The rearrangement uses TRBV19 and TRBJ2-1; 9 bases are a match to TRBD2. V shed 7 bases, J shed 6 bases, and the junction held 10 bases outside the gene matches. In germline, CDR1 is LNHDA, CDR2 SQIVND (reference sequence). The CDR3 sequence is 15 residues long. The CDR3 nucleotides are TGTGCCAGTACGGGCATAGCGGGAGCGCCCAATGAGCAGTTCTTC. Residues: CASTGIAGAPNEQFF.

This chain joins TRBV18 and TRBJ1-5; 7 nucleotides align to TRBD1. Germline V gives CDR1 KGHSH, CDR2 LQKENI. V lost 5 bases to trimming and J lost 4 bases; unmatched junction nucleotides: 2. This CDR3 contains 13 residues. CDR3 region: CASSTDRNQPQHF. CDR3 in DNA: TGTGCCAGCTCAACGGACAGGAATCAGCCCCAGCATTTT.

This clone was seen a single time. The chain carries TRBV7-3 and TRBJ2-1; 10 bases agree with TRBD2. Unmatched junction bases numbered 9, after V lost 1 base and J lost 9 bases. Germline V gene lookup returns CDR1 SGHTA and CDR2 FQGTGA. The length of the CDR3 is 16 residues. Here the CDR3 DNA reads TGTGCCAGCAGCTTAATGGTAGCGGGAGGAGGCGGTGAGCAGTTCTTC. It translates to CASSLMVAGGGGEQFF.

The chain joins TRBV6-5 to TRBJ1-5, with 7 bases fitting TRBD1. This CDR3 is built from 14 residues. The germline gives CDR1 MNHEY, CDR2 SVGAGI. CDR3 amino acids: CVTTLHRGAGPQHF. Here the CDR3 DNA reads TGTGTTACGACCCTCCACAGGGGTGCGGGGCCCCAGCATTTT.

This chain uses TRBV28 with TRBJ2-7, with 10 bases that match TRBD1. The CDR3 length is 14 residues. Germline V gives CDR1 MDHEN, CDR2 SYDVKM. J gave up 6 bases and V 6 bases, and 8 bases lay outside the gene matches. This CDR3 is CASRSTGGRGEQYF. CDR3 in DNA: TGTGCCAGCAGATCGACAGGGGGCCGGGGCGAGCAGTACTTC.

The chain is built from TRBV20-1 and TRBJ1-2; D is unresolved. Trimming took off 2 bases at V and 8 bases at J, with 6 bases between the two ends. CDR3 length equals 10 residues. CDR1 is DFQATT and CDR2 is SNEGSKA in the germline V gene (reference sequence). DNA of the CDR3: TGCAGTGCTAGAAGGGAGGGCTACACCTTC. This gives the protein CSARREGYTF.

V is TRBV2 and J is TRBJ2-3, with TRBD2 matching 15 bases. Looked up from germline, CDR1 is SNHLY and CDR2 is FYNNEI. The CDR3 covers 18 residues. The trim removed 6 bases at V and 1 base at J, leaving 8 bases unmatched. Here the CDR3 DNA reads TGTGCCAGCAGCCTCAGGACTAGCGGGAGGGCCGGCACAGATACGCAGTATTTT. Translated, it gives CASSLRTSGRAGTDTQYF.

The chain combines TRBV19 with TRBJ1-4, with 8 bases identical to TRBD1. Germline V gene sequence: CDR1 LNHDA, CDR2 SQIVND (reference sequence). After removal of 8 bases from V and 6 bases from J, the junction contained 8 bases not matched to a gene. This CDR3 is 14 amino acids long. CDR3 amino acids: CASGKDRADEKLFF. Written as DNA, the CDR3 is TGTGCCAGTGGTAAGGACAGGGCAGATGAAAAACTGTTTTTT.

The chain has TRBV19 and TRBJ2-2; 11 bases are shared with TRBD1. The CDR3 is made up of 13 amino acids. Trimming removed 7 bases from V and 8 bases from J; junction bases left unmatched: 3. Germline-derived CDR1 and CDR2 are LNHDA and SQIVND (reference sequence). In DNA, the CDR3 is TGTGCCAGTACCGGACAGGGGGCGGGGGAGCTGTTTTTT. This encodes CASTGQGAGELFF.

V is TRBV18 and J is TRBJ2-5; 9 nucleotides align to TRBD2. V lost 0 bases to trimming and J lost 4 bases; unmatched junction nucleotides: 9. CDR1 and CDR2 (germline): KGHSH, LQKENI. CDR3 length: 17 amino acids. The CDR3 region is CASSPPNRGRAGETQYF. DNA of the CDR3: TGTGCCAGCTCACCACCGAATCGCGGGAGGGCCGGAGAGACCCAGTACTTC. The variable domain in full, completed from reference TRBV18 and TRBJ2-5, reads NAGVMQNPRHLVRRRGQEARLRCSPMKGHSHVYWYRQLPEEGLKFMVYLQKENIIDESGMPKERFSAEFPKEGPSILRIQQVVRGDSAAYFCASSPPNRGRAGETQYFGPGTRLLVL.

This clone is a singleton in its sample. The chain carries TRBV16 and TRBJ1-4, with D unclear. The germline V gene encodes CDR1 KGHSY and CDR2 FQNENV. V shed 4 bases and J shed 4 bases, with 7 bases lying between them. The CDR3 loop spans 13 amino acids. The CDR3 sequence is CASSRGNNEKLFF. Written as DNA, the CDR3 is TGTGCCAGCAGCCGAGGAAATAATGAAAAACTGTTTTTT.

The chain links TRBV19 to TRBJ2-3, with TRBD1 matching 7 bases. The CDR3 is made up of 15 amino acids. Germline CDR1 reads LNHDA; CDR2 reads SQIVND (reference sequence). J lost 3 bases, V lost 3 bases, and 6 bases had no gene match. CDR3 bases: TGTGCCAGTAGTATTGAGAGGGGGCCGACAGATACGCAGTATTTT. It codes for CASSIERGPTDTQYF.